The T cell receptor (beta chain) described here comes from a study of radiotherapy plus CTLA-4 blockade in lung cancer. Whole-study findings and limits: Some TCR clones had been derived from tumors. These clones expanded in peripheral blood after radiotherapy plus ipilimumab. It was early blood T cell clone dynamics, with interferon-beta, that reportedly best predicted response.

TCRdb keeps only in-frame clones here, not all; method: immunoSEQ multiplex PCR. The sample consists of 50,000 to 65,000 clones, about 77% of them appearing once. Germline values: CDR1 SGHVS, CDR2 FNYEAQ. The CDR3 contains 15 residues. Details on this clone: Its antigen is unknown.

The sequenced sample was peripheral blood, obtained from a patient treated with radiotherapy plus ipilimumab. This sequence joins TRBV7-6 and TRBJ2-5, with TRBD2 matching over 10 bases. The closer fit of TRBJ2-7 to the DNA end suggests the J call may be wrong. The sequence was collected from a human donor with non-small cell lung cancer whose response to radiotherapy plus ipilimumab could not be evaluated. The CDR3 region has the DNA TGTGCCAGCAGCTTTAGCGGGGGGACGAACTACGAGCAGTACTTC. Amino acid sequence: CASSFSGGTNYEQYF.